This T cell receptor beta chain was recorded in a study of cytomegalovirus exposure and HLA in healthy donors. General study points: An observed cluster of highly shared sequence variants was recorded as a likely sequencing artifact. Trimming of TCR beta V- and J-genes showed a link, identified in a later analysis, to a missense DCLRE1C variant. Among donors in an Asian-associated ancestry cluster, a later analysis reportedly found fewer N-insertions than the roughly 670-donor mean.

V lost 2 bases, J lost 2 bases, and 7 bases stayed unmatched. The CDR3 loop spans 17 amino acids. CDR1 and CDR2 (germline): SGHRS, YFSETQ. The PCR made use of 60 Vbeta and 13 Jbeta primers. The protocol was immunoSEQ multiplex PCR, while the TCRdb copy is restricted to in-frame clones and leaves out a portion. The sample shows about 64,000 clones, over 75% of them seen only once. This clone was recorded once. What it recognizes is unknown. Input material: PBMCs. This sequence joins TRBV5-1 and TRBJ2-7, with 13 bases fitting TRBD2. This TCR was recovered from a female donor in good health and CMV-seronegative. The DNA of the CDR3 is TGCGCCAGCAGCTTTAGGACTAGCGGGAGAAAAACCTACGAGCAGTACTTC. It codes for CASSFRTSGRKTYEQYF.